The TCR beta chain under discussion was sequenced for a study of regulatory T cells in long-lasting Graves disease. This clonotype occurred many times. The antigen is unknown. The germline gene is not matched at one end of the junction; a read error may be the cause. iRepertoire HTBI primers and Arm-PCR of CDR3 regions built TCR beta libraries. TCRdb fed the multiplex PCR reads into MiXCR, producing one record per CDR3 protein. The sample has under 300,000 distinct CDR3 sequences; approximately 18% are singletons. Study findings and constraints: Newly diagnosed Graves' patients had higher TCR diversity than persistent ones. Persistent patients had a count of shared public clonotypes (around 2,700) that exceeded that of new patients (around 970). The analysis examined peripheral blood only and excluded thyroid tissue.

Regarding time point: newly diagnosed GD, antithyroid drugs for less than 3 months. With RNA extracted from PBMCs as input, the TCR library was made. Graves' disease diagnoses followed American Thyroid Association guidelines. CDR3 size: 12 residues. The germline gives CDR1 SGHRS, CDR2 YFSETQ. This sample was shared with a second study, whose subject was T cells in Graves' hyperthyroidism and ophthalmopathy.

The chain recombines TRBV5-1 with TRBJ1-6; unclear D gene. This sample comprised peripheral blood mononuclear cells (PBMCs), obtained at new diagnosis, from a patient treated with antithyroid drugs. This TCR was sampled from a woman aged 25-40 years with Graves disease. In DNA form, the CDR3 reads TGTGCCAGCAGCGTTAGTGGCGGGGCCCTCCACTTT. Encoded protein: CASSVSGGALHF.